This TCR beta chain was recovered during a study of tumor and adjacent non-tumor tissue in lung cancer. Study-wide points: Patients with more diverse tumor TCRs had worse survival. TCR diversity was significantly greater in tumor than normal lung tissue. Top 100 clones took a larger repertoire share in normal lung.

For this clonotype: Its antigen is currently unknown. Its ends do not fully match the called genes, so a read error is possible.

Three rounds of nested PCR, following a modified ARM-PCR protocol, produced the TCRbeta library. A single record per CDR3 protein comes from TCRdb applying MiXCR to the multiplex PCR reads. The sample shows about 93,000 distinct CDR3 sequences, about 70% of them seen only once. No cell sorting was done before RNA was extracted from the tissue. Between August and November 2014, newly diagnosed, chemotherapy-naive lung cancer patients underwent thoracic surgery in China. The TCR sequence derives from a man in his fifties or sixties with non-small cell lung cancer. Source material: lung tumor tissue.

In nucleotides, the CDR3 is TGCGCCAGCAGCCAAGAGCGGGGCGGGAGTCCCACAGATACGGAGTATTTT. This sequence encodes CASSQERGGSPTDTEYF. This chain connects TRBV4-1 to TRBJ2-3; TRBD2 matches 7 bases. This CDR3 spans 17 amino acids. The V gene's germline CDR1 is MGHRA and CDR2 YSYEKL.